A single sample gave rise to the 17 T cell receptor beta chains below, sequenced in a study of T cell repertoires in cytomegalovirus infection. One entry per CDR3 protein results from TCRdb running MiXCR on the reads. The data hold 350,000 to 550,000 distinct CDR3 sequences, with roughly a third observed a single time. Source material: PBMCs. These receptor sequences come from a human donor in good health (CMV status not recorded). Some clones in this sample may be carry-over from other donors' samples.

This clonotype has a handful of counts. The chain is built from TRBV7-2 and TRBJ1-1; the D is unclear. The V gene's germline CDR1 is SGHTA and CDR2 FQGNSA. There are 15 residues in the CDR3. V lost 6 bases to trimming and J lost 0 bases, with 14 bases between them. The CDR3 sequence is CASRRTGPLNTEAFF. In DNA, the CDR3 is TGTGCCAGCAGACGAACCGGGCCATTGAACACTGAAGCTTTCTTT.

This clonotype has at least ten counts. The CDR3 loop is CASSPTTPRGGNSPLHF. The DNA of the CDR3 is TGTGCCAGCAGCCCCACAACCCCAAGGGGAGGTAATTCACCCCTCCACTTT. V usage is TRBV7-2 and J usage is TRBJ1-6; D possibly corresponds to TRBD1 (5 bases). The CDR3 sequence is 17 residues long. The germline V gene has CDR1 SGHTA and CDR2 FQGNSA. Trimming took off 5 bases at V and 6 bases at J, with 20 bases between the two ends.

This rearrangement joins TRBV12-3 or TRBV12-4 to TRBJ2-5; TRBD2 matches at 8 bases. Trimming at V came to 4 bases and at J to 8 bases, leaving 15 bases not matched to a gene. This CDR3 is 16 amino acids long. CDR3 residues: CASSSSISGDGDTQYF. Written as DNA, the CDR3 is TGTGCCAGCAGTTCCTCCATTAGCGGGGATGGAGATACCCAGTACTTC.

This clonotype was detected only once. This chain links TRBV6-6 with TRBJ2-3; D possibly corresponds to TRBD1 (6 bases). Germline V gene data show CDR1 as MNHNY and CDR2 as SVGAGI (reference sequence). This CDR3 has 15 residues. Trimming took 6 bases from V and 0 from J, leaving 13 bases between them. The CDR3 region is CASSNVGASTDTQYF. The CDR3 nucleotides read TGTGCCAGCAGCAACGTGGGGGCTAGCACAGATACGCAGTATTTT.

In DNA, the CDR3 is TGTGCCATCGGTACGGGTCGCACTGAAGCTTTCTTT. Protein: CAIGTGRTEAFF. The J gene is TRBJ1-1, the V gene TRBV10-3; D gene ambiguous. The CDR3 length is 12 residues. The V end lost 8 bases, the J end lost 4 bases, and 11 bases lay between the germline ends. Germline V CDR1 and CDR2: ENHRY, SYGVKD.

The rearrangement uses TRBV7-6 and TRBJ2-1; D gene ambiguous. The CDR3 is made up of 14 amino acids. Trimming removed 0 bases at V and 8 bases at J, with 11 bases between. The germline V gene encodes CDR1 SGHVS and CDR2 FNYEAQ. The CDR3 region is CASSLAGQLHEQFF. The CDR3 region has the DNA TGTGCCAGCAGCTTAGCGGGTCAGTTACATGAGCAGTTCTTC.

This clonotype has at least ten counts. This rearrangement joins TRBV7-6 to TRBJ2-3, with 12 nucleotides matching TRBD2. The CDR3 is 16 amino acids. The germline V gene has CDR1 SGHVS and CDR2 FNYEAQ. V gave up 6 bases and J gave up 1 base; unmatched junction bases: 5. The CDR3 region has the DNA TGTGCCAGCAGTCTTAGACTAGCGGGGGGCACAGATACGCAGTATTTT. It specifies CASSLRLAGGTDTQYF.

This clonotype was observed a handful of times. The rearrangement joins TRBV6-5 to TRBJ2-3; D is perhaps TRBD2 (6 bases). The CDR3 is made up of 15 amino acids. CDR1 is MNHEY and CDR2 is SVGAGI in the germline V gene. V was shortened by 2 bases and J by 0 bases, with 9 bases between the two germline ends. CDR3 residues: CASSYVAGSTDTQYF. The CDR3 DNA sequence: TGTGCCAGCAGTTACGTCGCGGGGAGCACAGATACGCAGTATTTT.

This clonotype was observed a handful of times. The CDR3 loop is CASSQDGHPTDTQYF. CDR3 nucleotide sequence: TGCGCCAGCAGCCAAGATGGCCACCCCACAGATACGCAGTATTTT. The rearrangement joins TRBV4-3 to TRBJ2-3; D is unresolved. V was shortened by 0 bases and J by 2 bases, with 9 bases between the two germline ends. The CDR3 has 15 amino acids. CDR1 is LGHNA, CDR2 YSLEER, per germline.

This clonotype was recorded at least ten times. The CDR3 reads CASRLGLNTEAFF. In nucleotides, the CDR3 is TGTGCCAGCAGACTTGGCCTGAACACTGAAGCTTTCTTT. This chain uses TRBV7-3 with TRBJ1-1; D remains unclear. Germline CDR1 SGHTA, CDR2 FQGTGA. The CDR3 is 13 residues long. The germline V and J ends were trimmed by 6 bases and 0 bases, with 8 bases remaining between them.

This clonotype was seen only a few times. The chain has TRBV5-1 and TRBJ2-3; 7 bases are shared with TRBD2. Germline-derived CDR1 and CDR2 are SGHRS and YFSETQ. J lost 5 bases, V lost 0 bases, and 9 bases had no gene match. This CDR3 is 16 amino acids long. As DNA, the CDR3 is TGCGCCAGCAGCTTGGTTTCCGGGGGGTCGGTAGATACGCAGTATTTT. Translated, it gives CASSLVSGGSVDTQYF.

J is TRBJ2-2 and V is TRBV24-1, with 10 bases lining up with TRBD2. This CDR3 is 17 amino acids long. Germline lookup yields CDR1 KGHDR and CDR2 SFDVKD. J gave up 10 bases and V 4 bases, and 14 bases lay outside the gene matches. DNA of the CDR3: TGTGCCACCAGTGACCCATCGAGCGGGGGGGGCAGTGAGGAGCTGTTTTTT. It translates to CATSDPSSGGGSEELFF.

CDR3 in DNA: TGTGCCACCAGTGATTTGCAAATCGGCAGCCAAGAGACCCAGTACTTC. The encoded protein is CATSDLQIGSQETQYF. The chain has TRBV24-1 and TRBJ2-5; D is unclear. From germline, CDR1 is KGHDR and CDR2 SFDVKD. The V and J ends lost 0 bases and 1 base respectively, with 11 bases between them. The length of the CDR3 is 16 residues.

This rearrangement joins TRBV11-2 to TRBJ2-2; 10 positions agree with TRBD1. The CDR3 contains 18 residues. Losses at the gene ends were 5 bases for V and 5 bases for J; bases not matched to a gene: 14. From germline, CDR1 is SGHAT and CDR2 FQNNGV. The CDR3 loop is CASSHPGPGQGKTGELFF. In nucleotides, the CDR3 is TGTGCCAGCAGCCACCCGGGACCGGGACAGGGGAAAACCGGGGAGCTGTTTTTT.

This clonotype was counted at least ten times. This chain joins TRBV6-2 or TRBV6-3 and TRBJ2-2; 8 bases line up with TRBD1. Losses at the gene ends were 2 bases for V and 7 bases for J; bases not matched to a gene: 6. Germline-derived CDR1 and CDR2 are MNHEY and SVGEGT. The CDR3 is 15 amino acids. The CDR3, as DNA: TGTGCCAGCAGTTACCGGGGACAGGCAATCGGGGAGCTGTTTTTT. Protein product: CASSYRGQAIGELFF.

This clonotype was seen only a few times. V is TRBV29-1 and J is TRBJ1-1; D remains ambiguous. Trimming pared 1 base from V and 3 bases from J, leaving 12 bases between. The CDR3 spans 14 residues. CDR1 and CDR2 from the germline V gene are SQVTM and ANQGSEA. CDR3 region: CSVEAVRRDTEAFF. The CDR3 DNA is TGCAGCGTTGAAGCGGTACGGCGTGACACTGAAGCTTTCTTT.

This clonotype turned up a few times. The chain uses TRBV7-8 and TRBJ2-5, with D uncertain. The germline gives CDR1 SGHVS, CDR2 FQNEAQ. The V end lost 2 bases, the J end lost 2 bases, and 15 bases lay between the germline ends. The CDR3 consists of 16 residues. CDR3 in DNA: TGTGCCAGCAGCTTACCCCGACGGGCAGAACAAGAGACCCAGTACTTC. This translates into CASSLPRRAEQETQYF.